The rows below give T cell receptor beta chains drawn from one sample of a study of cytomegalovirus exposure and HLA in healthy donors. Repertoires were generated with immunoSEQ multiplex PCR, while TCRdb's copy carries only in-frame clones and drops some. This sample has some 170,000 clones, with roughly 80% found just once. Sequencing input: PBMCs. These receptors were obtained from a young man in good health and CMV-seropositive. Each CDR3 is given with its conserved first and last residue. Fields, in order: D gene, clone size, J gene, V gene, CDR3 DNA, CDR3 protein. A D gene is named only where the DNA matches it firmly. Clone size is shown for a subset of rows, as once, few, many or a class of expanded clone.

TRBD1,.,TRBJ2-1,TRBV4-3,TGCGCCAGCAGCCAAGGGACAGGGGATATGGATGAGCAGTTCTTC,CASSQGTGDMDEQFF
.,.,TRBJ1-1,TRBV7-2,TGTGCCAGCAGCTTAGAGGGCAGGGGACGGTATGAAGCTTTCTTT,CASSLEGRGRYEAFF
.,.,TRBJ2-7,TRBV10-1,TGCGCCAGCAGTGATAGGGGCGAGCAGTACTTC,CASSDRGEQYF
TRBD1,.,TRBJ2-5,TRBV6-1,TGTGCCAGCAGTGAGACAGGGGGCAAAGAGACCCAGTACTTC,CASSETGGKETQYF
TRBD2,.,TRBJ2-5,TRBV6-6,TGTGCCAGCAGGGCCGGACTAGAGGATAAGGCCCAGTACTTC,CASRAGLEDKAQYF
TRBD2,.,TRBJ2-7,TRBV28,TGTGCCAGCAGTTTGGGTGGGGCGGGAGGGAGGAGCTCCTACGAGCAGTACTTC,CASSLGGAGGRSSYEQYF
TRBD1,.,TRBJ1-2,TRBV5-1,TGCGCCAGCAGCCAGGACAGGGCTAACTATGGCTACACCTTC,CASSQDRANYGYTF
.,.,TRBJ1-5,TRBV12-2,TGTGCAAGTCGCCCCCAAGCCGGGAATCAGCCCCAGCATTTT,CASRPQAGNQPQHF
.,.,TRBJ1-5,TRBV6-6,TGTGCCAGCAGCCGCGACAGAGGCAATCAGCCCCAGCATTTT,CASSRDRGNQPQHF
TRBD1,.,TRBJ2-7,TRBV6-5,TGTGCCAGCAGACGGACCCGGGACAGAGCCTACGAGCAGTACTTC,CASRRTRDRAYEQYF
.,.,TRBJ2-7,TRBV9,TGTGCCAGCAGCCCCCGGGGGGGACAGAGCCCCTACGAGCAGTACTTC,CASSPRGGQSPYEQYF
.,.,TRBJ2-3,TRBV12-5,TGTGCTAGTGGGGGGGACGGGGGAGATACGCAGTATTTT,CASGGDGGDTQYF
TRBD2,.,TRBJ2-1,TRBV10-1,TGCGCCAGCAGTGAGTCGTCGGGGGGATACAATGAGCAGTTCTTC,CASSESSGGYNEQFF
.,.,TRBJ1-5,TRBV4-2,TGTGCCAGCAGCCAAGGGGCAGGGTATAGCAATCAGCCCCAGCATTTT,CASSQGAGYSNQPQHF
.,few,TRBJ1-5,TRBV6-5,TGTGCCAGCAGTAGAGACAGGCGCGATCAGCCCCAGCATTTT,CASSRDRRDQPQHF
TRBD2,.,TRBJ2-3,TRBV19,TGTGCCAGTAGTTTGGGGGGGTGGACTAGCACAGATACGCAGTATTTT,CASSLGGWTSTDTQYF
.,.,TRBJ2-3,TRBV5-6,TGTGCCAGCAGCTTATTCGAGGGAGCTTTCACAGATACGCAGTATTTT,CASSLFEGAFTDTQYF
.,.,TRBJ2-3,TRBV5-4,TGTGCCAGCAGCAACCCAAACGTTCGGTCTTCTAGCACAGATACGCAGTATTTT,CASSNPNVRSSSTDTQYF
TRBD1,.,TRBJ2-2,TRBV9,TGTGCCAGCAGGTACGGACAGGCGAACACCGGGGAGCTGTTTTTT,CASRYGQANTGELFF
TRBD2,.,TRBJ2-1,TRBV10-3,TGTGCCATCAGTGAGGGGGTGGGGGGGAAAGGTAATGAGCAGTTCTTC,CAISEGVGGKGNEQFF
TRBD1,.,TRBJ1-4,TRBV5-1,TGCGCCAGCAGCTCCCTTGGACAGGGCGCATTGGGGGGGGCCGAAAAACTGTTTTTT,CASSSLGQGALGGAEKLFF
TRBD2,once,TRBJ2-7,TRBV7-6,TGTGCCAGCAGCTTAGGCGGCGGGAGGACATCCTACGAGCAGTACTTC,CASSLGGGRTSYEQYF
TRBD1,few,TRBJ1-2,TRBV5-1,TGCGCCAGCAGCCATACGACGGGACAGGGGAGTGGCTACACCTTC,CASSHTTGQGSGYTF
.,.,TRBJ1-5,TRBV9,TGTGCCAGCAGCCGTAGTGGGGCGGATCAGCCCCAGCATTTT,CASSRSGADQPQHF
.,.,TRBJ1-1,TRBV7-9,TGTGCCAGCAGCACCCACTACACTGAAGCTTTCTTT,CASSTHYTEAFF
.,few,TRBJ2-6,TRBV5-4,TGTGCCAGCAGCTCAAAAGTGGGGGGCTCTGGGGCCAACGTCCTGACTTTC,CASSSKVGGSGANVLTF
TRBD1,.,TRBJ2-3,TRBV9,TGTGCCAGCAGCGTAGGGACAGGGGCAGGGGATACGCAGTATTTT,CASSVGTGAGDTQYF
.,few,TRBJ2-7,TRBV7-2,TGTGCCAGCAGCTTAGCAGTTGGAGGCTACGAGCAGTACTTC,CASSLAVGGYEQYF
.,.,TRBJ1-1,TRBV5-6,TGTGCCAGCAGTTGGGCGAACACTGAAGCTTTCTTT,CASSWANTEAFF
TRBD1,.,TRBJ2-7,TRBV5-6,TGTGCCAGCAGCCCCAGGGACAGAACCTACGAGCAGTACTTC,CASSPRDRTYEQYF
.,few,TRBJ1-2,TRBV6-5,TGTGCCAGCAGTTCTCCGTATGGCTACACCTTC,CASSSPYGYTF